What follows are 20 T cell receptor beta chains derived from one specimen sequenced in a study of control samples from healthy donors and cancer patients. Clones were sequenced by immunoSEQ multiplex PCR, and TCRdb holds only the in-frame ones, with some missing. This sample carries about 60,000 clones, approximately 95% of them seen once, and the ten largest clones take about 1%. Sequenced input: blood. Receptors were obtained from a woman between 18 and 30 years old in good health.

This chain links TRBV2 with TRBJ1-6; D may be TRBD1 (5 bases). Germline V gene lookup returns CDR1 SNHLY and CDR2 FYNNEI. Between the trimmed V and J ends, which lost 4 bases and 9 bases, there was a span of 13 bases. CDR3 length equals 14 residues. CDR3 protein: CASSGGQGSSPLHF. Written as DNA, the CDR3 is TGTGCCAGCAGTGGAGGACAAGGAAGTTCACCCCTCCACTTT.

The V and J genes are TRBV5-6 and TRBJ1-4; a possible D gene is TRBD1 (6 bases). CDR1 and CDR2 (germline): SGHDT, YYEEEE. The V end was cut by 2 bases, the J end by 12 bases, with 17 bases between. CDR3 size: 14 residues. CDR3 bases: TGTGCCAGCAGCTTACCGGGGGGCGGCGGAGAACTGTTTTTT. Its protein is CASSLPGGGGELFF.

The chain combines TRBV2 with TRBJ2-5, with TRBD1 identical over 8 bases. In germline, CDR1 is SNHLY, CDR2 FYNNEI. The CDR3 extends over 13 amino acids. Trimming removed 4 bases from V and 5 bases from J; junction bases left unmatched: 3. The CDR3 loop reads CASSGQGAETQYF. Here the CDR3 DNA reads TGTGCCAGCAGTGGTCAGGGGGCCGAGACCCAGTACTTC.

The rearrangement uses TRBV29-1 and TRBJ2-1; 9 bases line up with TRBD2. Germline V gene data show CDR1 as SQVTM and CDR2 as ANQGSEA. This CDR3 has 15 residues. The V gene end was trimmed by 3 bases and the J gene end by 0 bases; junction bases not matched to a gene: 3. CDR3 sequence reads: CSVERGGSSYNEQFF. The CDR3 region has the DNA TGCAGCGTTGAGCGGGGGGGCAGCTCCTACAATGAGCAGTTCTTC.

CDR3 in amino acids: CASSSPGTSEHEQYF. In DNA form, the CDR3 reads TGTGCCAGCAGCTCTCCCGGGACTAGCGAGCACGAGCAGTACTTC. The chain employs TRBV7-6 and TRBJ2-7, with 10 bases fitting TRBD2. This CDR3 is built from 15 residues. Germline CDR1 reads SGHVS; CDR2 reads FNYEAQ. Trimming removed 4 bases from V and 5 bases from J; junction bases left unmatched: 8. The full variable domain, with the rest looked up from reference TRBV7-6 and TRBJ2-7, is GAGVSQSPRYKVTKRGQDVALRCDPISGHVSLYWYRQALGQGPEFLTYFNYEAQQDKSGLPNDRFSAERPEGSISTLTIQRTEQRDSAMYRCASSSPGTSEHEQYFGPGTRLTVT.

The V call is TRBV4-3, the J call TRBJ2-1; D may match TRBD1 or TRBD2 (7 bases each). V was trimmed by 6 bases and J by 4 bases, leaving 19 bases between them. Germline-derived CDR1 and CDR2 are LGHNA and YSLEER. There are 16 residues in the CDR3. CDR3: CASSQGGAARYNEQFF. The CDR3 DNA follows: TGCGCCAGCAGTCAGGGGGGGGCCGCTCGGTACAATGAGCAGTTCTTC.

The V call is TRBV6-2 or TRBV6-3, the J call TRBJ2-4; possible D gene TRBD2, 7 bases. V lost 5 bases, J lost 16 bases, and 33 bases lay in between. The CDR3 extends over 17 amino acids. Germline values: CDR1 MNHEY, CDR2 SVGEGT. The CDR3 here is CASSQLDSLGSGRGTYF. The CDR3 DNA is TGTGCCAGCAGTCAGTTGGACAGTTTGGGTAGCGGGCGGGGGACCTACTTC.

This chain uses TRBV7-3 with TRBJ1-2; a weak D match, TRBD1 (5 bases). Per the germline V gene, CDR1 is SGHTA and CDR2 is FQGTGA. The CDR3 is made up of 13 amino acids. The germline V and J ends were trimmed by 5 bases and 8 bases, with 15 bases remaining between them. The CDR3 is CASSPGGSGGYTF. CDR3 sequence (DNA): TGTGCCAGCAGCCCCGGGGGGTCGGGGGGCTACACCTTC.

This sequence joins TRBV7-9 and TRBJ1-2; a possible D gene is TRBD1 (5 bases). The germline V and J ends were trimmed by 6 bases and 8 bases, with 16 bases remaining between them. There are 13 residues in the CDR3. Germline lookup yields CDR1 SEHNR and CDR2 FQNEAQ (reference sequence). This CDR3 reads CASRDKGIGGYTF. For the CDR3, the DNA is TGTGCCAGCAGGGATAAGGGGATCGGCGGCTACACCTTC.

V and J are TRBV5-1 and TRBJ1-4; TRBD1 might be the D (6 bases). This CDR3 contains 15 residues. Germline lookup yields CDR1 SGHRS and CDR2 YFSETQ. The V and J ends lost 7 bases and 6 bases respectively, with 19 bases between them. The CDR3 here is CASFQGRGNDEKLFF. As DNA, the CDR3 is TGCGCCAGCTTTCAAGGAAGGGGGAACGATGAAAAACTGTTTTTT.

In its sample, this clone was seen once. The rearrangement uses TRBV12-3 or TRBV12-4 and TRBJ2-6; D ambiguous. Between the trimmed V and J ends, which lost 3 bases and 2 bases, there was a span of 2 bases. This CDR3 is built from 13 residues. Here the CDR3 reads CASSFAGANVLTF. CDR3 DNA sequence: TGTGCCAGCAGTTTTGCTGGGGCCAACGTCCTGACTTTC.

This clone was detected once. The chain couples TRBV5-1 to TRBJ1-1; D remains ambiguous. The germline V gene encodes CDR1 SGHRS and CDR2 YFSETQ. The CDR3 is made up of 14 amino acids. Trimming stripped 9 bases from V and 4 bases from J, with 19 bases between. The CDR3 region has the DNA TGCGCCACCGCGCCCTCCCCTGGGGTCACTGAAGCTTTCTTT. Translated: CATAPSPGVTEAFF.

This rearrangement joins TRBV4-3 to TRBJ2-1; TRBD2 agrees at 13 bases. CDR1 and CDR2 from the germline V gene are LGHNA and YSLEER. The length of the CDR3 is 16 residues. J lost 4 bases, V lost 4 bases, and 4 bases had no gene match. The CDR3 sequence is CASSPETSGGYNEQFF. CDR3 nucleotides: TGCGCCAGCAGCCCAGAGACTAGCGGGGGGTACAATGAGCAGTTCTTC.

The J gene is TRBJ1-1, the V gene TRBV28; 7 nucleotides match TRBD1. The CDR3 sequence is 16 residues long. After removal of 6 bases from V and 4 bases from J, the junction contained 14 bases not matched to a gene. Germline-derived CDR1 and CDR2 are MDHEN and SYDVKM. The CDR3 sequence is CASSPRGTRGATEAFF. CDR3 sequence (DNA): TGTGCCAGCAGCCCGAGAGGTACCAGGGGGGCCACTGAAGCTTTCTTT.

The chain combines TRBV7-6 with TRBJ1-6, with 7 bases matching TRBD1. Germline CDR1 reads SGHVS; CDR2 reads FNYEAQ. V lost 1 base to trimming and J lost 10 bases; unmatched junction nucleotides: 10. This CDR3 spans 16 amino acids. CDR3 region: CASSLGGRGMGSPLHF. CDR3 coding DNA: TGTGCCAGCAGCTTAGGGGGCAGGGGGATGGGATCACCCCTCCACTTT.

The rearrangement joins TRBV11-2 to TRBJ1-4, with TRBD1 matching 7 bases. The CDR3 length is 15 residues. V shed 4 bases and J 5 bases; nucleotides not matched to a gene: 7. Germline V lookup: CDR1 SGHAT, CDR2 FQNNGV. CDR3 sequence reads: CASSSSGQANEKLFF. The DNA of the CDR3 is TGTGCCAGCAGCTCTAGCGGACAGGCAAATGAAAAACTGTTTTTT. Filled out from reference TRBV11-2 and TRBJ1-4, the complete variable domain reads EAGVAQSPRYKIIEKRQSVAFWCNPISGHATLYWYQQILGQGPKLLIQFQNNGVVDDSQLPKDRFSAERLKGVDSTLKIQPAKLEDSAVYLCASSSSGQANEKLFFGSGTQLSVL.

J is TRBJ2-1 and V is TRBV7-3; 7 bases align to TRBD2. The CDR3 totals 19 residues. Germline loops: CDR1 SGHTA, CDR2 FQGTGA. V lost 1 base and J lost 0; bases outside the gene matches: 12. For the CDR3, the DNA is TGTGCCAGCAGCTTAATAGGAGGTGCTAGCGGTCTCTCCTACAATGAGCAGTTCTTC. It codes for CASSLIGGASGLSYNEQFF.

The V gene is TRBV9, the J gene TRBJ1-6; D unclear. The CDR3 has 14 amino acids. Per the germline V gene, CDR1 is SGDLS and CDR2 is YYNGEE. Deletions cut 2 bases from V and 0 bases from J, with 3 bases between. CDR3 protein: CASSVSSYNSPLHF. The CDR3 DNA follows: TGTGCCAGCAGCGTTTCCTCCTATAATTCACCCCTCCACTTT.

The genes are TRBV5-1 and TRBJ2-2, with no clear D. V was shortened by 6 bases and J by 1 base, with 16 bases between the two germline ends. The CDR3 spans 16 residues. The germline CDR1 and CDR2 sequences are SGHRS and YFSETQ. CDR3: CASKVSGRGNTGELFF. The CDR3 nucleotides read TGCGCCAGCAAAGTCTCGGGCCGAGGGAACACCGGGGAGCTGTTTTTT.

The chain joins TRBV27 to TRBJ1-5; no definite D call. CDR1 is MNHEY, CDR2 SMNVEV, per germline (reference sequence). The CDR3 has 15 amino acids. Trimming removed 5 bases from V and 4 bases from J, with 15 bases in between. CDR3 in DNA: TGTGCCAGCAGTCCCTCCGACGGGTTTAATCAGCCCCAGCATTTT. This codes for CASSPSDGFNQPQHF.